This is a list of T cell receptor beta chains from one sample in a study of control samples from healthy donors and cancer patients. TCRdb's table, derived via immunoSEQ multiplex PCR, lists solely in-frame clones and lacks some. The table includes about 120,000 clones, approximately 92% detected once. Sequencing input: PBMCs. These receptors were collected from a man older than 75 with head and neck cancer. Both conserved end residues are part of each CDR3. The D gene is left open where the match is weak. The listing skips clone size in some rows; elsewhere it reads once, few, many or a size class.

J: TRBJ2-7
size: NA
D: TRBD2
V: TRBV5-5
DNA: TGTGCCAGCAGACTCGGGACTAGCGGGAGTGTCGAGCAGTACTTC
CDR3: CASRLGTSGSVEQYF

J: TRBJ2-3
size: NA
D: TRBD2
V: TRBV5-1
DNA: TGCGCCAGCAGCTTGAGTGGCGGGGGGGCCTCAGATACGCAGTATTTT
CDR3: CASSLSGGGASDTQYF

J: TRBJ2-5
size: NA
D: TRBD2
V: TRBV27
DNA: TGTGCCGGCTGGGGGGGGGAAGAGACCCAGTACTTC
CDR3: CAGWGGEETQYF

J: TRBJ2-1
size: NA
D: NA
V: TRBV6-2/TRBV6-3
DNA: TGTGCCAGCAGTTACACGGGAGATGCCTTGTTCTTC
CDR3: CASSYTGDALFF

J: TRBJ2-3
size: NA
D: NA
V: TRBV3-1/TRBV3-2
DNA: TGTGCCAGCAACTTGGGGTTGAGCACAGATACGCAGTATTTT
CDR3: CASNLGLSTDTQYF

J: TRBJ2-3
size: once
D: TRBD2
V: TRBV19
DNA: TGTGCCAGTAGTGTCCGGACTAGCGGAATCCTATGGAGCACAGATACGCAGTATTTT
CDR3: CASSVRTSGILWSTDTQYF

J: TRBJ1-6
size: NA
D: NA
V: TRBV3-1/TRBV3-2
DNA: TGTGCCAGCAGCCCTCCCCGGGATTCACCCCTCCACTTT
CDR3: CASSPPRDSPLHF

J: TRBJ2-4
size: NA
D: NA
V: TRBV19
DNA: TGTGCCAGTAGTATGGGGTCTAGGGGGATCGGCAAAAACATTCAGTACTTC
CDR3: CASSMGSRGIGKNIQYF

J: TRBJ2-7
size: NA
D: TRBD2
V: TRBV19
DNA: TGTGCCAGTAGGCCGACTAGCGGGGTCTACGAGCAGTACTTC
CDR3: CASRPTSGVYEQYF

J: TRBJ2-2
size: NA
D: TRBD1
V: TRBV15
DNA: TGTGCCACCAGCAGAGATGGGTGGGGACAGGGAGGAACCGGGGAGCTGTTTTTT
CDR3: CATSRDGWGQGGTGELFF

J: TRBJ2-5
size: NA
D: NA
V: TRBV25-1
DNA: TGTGCCAGCAGTGAAATGGACTTACAAGAGACCCAGTACTTC
CDR3: CASSEMDLQETQYF

J: TRBJ1-6
size: once
D: NA
V: TRBV6-5
DNA: TGTGCCAGCAGTACAGGGCATTCACCCCTCCACTTT
CDR3: CASSTGHSPLHF

J: TRBJ1-3
size: NA
D: TRBD1
V: TRBV4-2
DNA: TGTGCCAGCAGCCAAGATCTTTGGGACAGGGTCAACACCATATATTTT
CDR3: CASSQDLWDRVNTIYF

J: TRBJ1-3
size: NA
D: NA
V: TRBV11-2
DNA: TGTGCCAGCAGCTTAGTCCTCGGCTCTGGAAACACCATATATTTT
CDR3: CASSLVLGSGNTIYF

J: TRBJ1-1
size: NA
D: NA
V: TRBV5-1
DNA: TGCGCCAGCAGCGAGACAGGGAACACTGAAGCTTTCTTT
CDR3: CASSETGNTEAFF

J: TRBJ2-7
size: NA
D: NA
V: TRBV25-1
DNA: TGTGCCAGCAGTGAAACAGGTCTCTCTTCCTACGAGCAGTACTTC
CDR3: CASSETGLSSYEQYF

J: TRBJ2-1
size: NA
D: NA
V: TRBV5-4
DNA: TGTGCCAGCAGCTTGGCGAATGAGCAGTTCTTC
CDR3: CASSLANEQFF

J: TRBJ1-4
size: NA
D: NA
V: TRBV2
DNA: TGTGCCAGCAGTGGGCAGGGATGGGCTAATGAAAAACTGTTTTTT
CDR3: CASSGQGWANEKLFF

J: TRBJ1-2
size: NA
D: NA
V: TRBV18
DNA: TGTGCCAGCTCACCAGGACGGTTTAGGCTACTAGGCGAAGGCTACACCTTC
CDR3: CASSPGRFRLLGEGYTF

J: TRBJ1-5
size: NA
D: NA
V: TRBV12-3/TRBV12-4
DNA: TGTGCCAGCAGCTTAGTGGAGCAGCCCCAGCATTTT
CDR3: CASSLVEQPQHF

J: TRBJ1-3
size: NA
D: NA
V: TRBV25-1
DNA: TGTGCCAGCAGTGGGTGGGACACCTCTGGAAACACCATATATTTT
CDR3: CASSGWDTSGNTIYF

J: TRBJ2-1
size: NA
D: TRBD1
V: TRBV5-4
DNA: TGTGCCAGCACCAGGGACAGGAGCTCCTACAATGAGCAGTTCTTC
CDR3: CASTRDRSSYNEQFF

J: TRBJ1-1
size: NA
D: NA
V: TRBV24-1
DNA: TGTGCCACAACGGAAGGTCCCCCGGCGGGCCGGGTGAACACTGAAGCTTTCTTT
CDR3: CATTEGPPAGRVNTEAFF

J: TRBJ1-1
size: NA
D: NA
V: TRBV10-1
DNA: TGCGCCATCGACAGGCTACCTGGCGAAGCTTTCTTT
CDR3: CAIDRLPGEAFF

J: TRBJ1-1
size: NA
D: NA
V: TRBV9
DNA: TGTGCCAGCAGCGTAGAAGCGGCACGCGCTGGGGACACTGAAGCTTTCTTT
CDR3: CASSVEAARAGDTEAFF

J: TRBJ1-1
size: few
D: NA
V: TRBV6-2/TRBV6-3
DNA: TGTGCCAGCAGTTACCGGGGTGGGTCCATGAACACTGAAGCTTTCTTT
CDR3: CASSYRGGSMNTEAFF

J: TRBJ2-4
size: NA
D: NA
V: TRBV2
DNA: TGTGCCAGCTATTTAAACATTCAGTACTTC
CDR3: CASYLNIQYF

J: TRBJ1-2
size: few
D: TRBD1
V: TRBV14
DNA: TGTGCCAGAAACGGACAGGGGGCGAGTACGGGCTACACCTTC
CDR3: CARNGQGASTGYTF

J: TRBJ2-3
size: NA
D: TRBD2
V: TRBV28
DNA: TGTGCCAGCAGTTTCCTAGCGGGCACAGATACGCAGTATTTT
CDR3: CASSFLAGTDTQYF

J: TRBJ1-5
size: NA
D: NA
V: TRBV25-1
DNA: TGTGCCAGCAGTGATGCCAGCGTGGATCAGCCCCAGCATTTT
CDR3: CASSDASVDQPQHF

J: TRBJ2-1
size: NA
D: NA
V: TRBV4-2
DNA: TGTGCCAGCAGCCAATTCCTGGGGAACAATGAGCAGTTCTTC
CDR3: CASSQFLGNNEQFF

J: TRBJ2-7
size: NA
D: NA
V: TRBV2
DNA: TGTGCCAGCAGTGGACAGAGGAGCTCCTACGAGCAGTACTTC
CDR3: CASSGQRSSYEQYF

J: TRBJ1-4
size: NA
D: NA
V: TRBV7-8
DNA: TGTGCCAGCAGCTTAGGTTCACCTGAAAAACTGTTTTTT
CDR3: CASSLGSPEKLFF

J: TRBJ1-2
size: NA
D: TRBD1
V: TRBV27
DNA: TGTGCCAGCAGTCCGGGACAGGGTTGGGGCTACACCTTC
CDR3: CASSPGQGWGYTF

J: TRBJ2-3
size: NA
D: NA
V: TRBV2
DNA: TGTGCCAGCAGTGCCGGTAGCACAGATACGCAGTATTTT
CDR3: CASSAGSTDTQYF

J: TRBJ2-7
size: NA
D: NA
V: TRBV3-1/TRBV3-2
DNA: TGTGCCAGCAGCCACCCCACGACGAACTACGAGCAGTACTTC
CDR3: CASSHPTTNYEQYF

J: TRBJ2-4
size: NA
D: NA
V: TRBV6-4
DNA: TGTGCCAGGAAGTGGCGGGGTGCCAAAAACATTCAGTACTTC
CDR3: CARKWRGAKNIQYF

J: TRBJ2-1
size: NA
D: TRBD2
V: TRBV9
DNA: TGTGCCAGCAGCGTAGGTAGCGGGCATGTCTCCTACAATGAGCAGTTCTTC
CDR3: CASSVGSGHVSYNEQFF

J: TRBJ2-2
size: NA
D: NA
V: TRBV18
DNA: TGTGCCAGCTCACCACCGGCCATAGGGACACGGGCAAACACCGGGGAGCTGTTTTTT
CDR3: CASSPPAIGTRANTGELFF

J: TRBJ2-7
size: NA
D: TRBD1
V: TRBV6-2/TRBV6-3
DNA: TGTGCCAGCAGTTACTCAGGACAGGGACACCCACAGTACTTC
CDR3: CASSYSGQGHPQYF

J: TRBJ1-3
size: NA
D: NA
V: TRBV30
DNA: TGTGCCTGGAGGGGAACCTTCCGAAACACCATATATTTT
CDR3: CAWRGTFRNTIYF

J: TRBJ2-1
size: NA
D: TRBD2
V: TRBV6-4
DNA: TGTGCCAGCAGTAGGCGGGAGGGCGATGAGCAGTTCTTC
CDR3: CASSRREGDEQFF

J: TRBJ1-2
size: NA
D: NA
V: TRBV2
DNA: TGTGCCAGCAGACAGGGACGGCTGGGAGTCTACACCTTC
CDR3: CASRQGRLGVYTF

J: TRBJ1-1
size: NA
D: NA
V: TRBV5-1
DNA: TGCGCCAGCAGCTTGGAGCGGAGGACTGAAGCTTTCTTT
CDR3: CASSLERRTEAFF

J: TRBJ1-3
size: NA
D: TRBD1
V: TRBV30
DNA: TGTGCCTCAGGACAGGGGGACACCATATATTTT
CDR3: CASGQGDTIYF

J: TRBJ1-1
size: NA
D: NA
V: TRBV6-4
DNA: TGTGCCAGCAGGGAGACAGGGAACACTGAAGCTTTCTTT
CDR3: CASRETGNTEAFF

J: TRBJ2-5
size: NA
D: NA
V: TRBV30
DNA: TGTGCCTGGAGTGTAGGGTACCAAGAGACCCAGTACTTC
CDR3: CAWSVGYQETQYF

J: TRBJ1-1
size: NA
D: NA
V: TRBV19
DNA: TGTGCCAGTAGATCTAAACAGGGAACCACTGAAGCTTTCTTT
CDR3: CASRSKQGTTEAFF

J: TRBJ2-3
size: NA
D: NA
V: TRBV6-5
DNA: TGTGCCAGCAGACCCGGGAATCCGGCAGATACGCAGTATTTT
CDR3: CASRPGNPADTQYF

J: TRBJ2-1
size: NA
D: NA
V: TRBV18
DNA: TGTGCCAGCTCACCAACAGGGAGCTCCTACAATGAGCAGTTCTTC
CDR3: CASSPTGSSYNEQFF

J: TRBJ1-2
size: NA
D: TRBD1
V: TRBV6-5
DNA: TGTGCCTCATGGGACAGGGCCGATCGTGGCTACACCTTC
CDR3: CASWDRADRGYTF

J: TRBJ1-2
size: once
D: NA
V: TRBV11-2
DNA: TGTGCCAGCAGTAATGATGGCTACACCTTC
CDR3: CASSNDGYTF

J: TRBJ1-5
size: NA
D: NA
V: TRBV28
DNA: TGTGCCAGCAGGGCCTGGGACGGACCAAATCAGCCCCAGCATTTT
CDR3: CASRAWDGPNQPQHF

J: TRBJ1-4
size: NA
D: TRBD1
V: TRBV30
DNA: TGTGCCTGGAGTGTCGAGGGACAGGGTGAAAAACTGTTTTTT
CDR3: CAWSVEGQGEKLFF

J: TRBJ2-1
size: NA
D: NA
V: TRBV7-2
DNA: TGTGCCAGCAGCCCGGGGCCTGAGCAGTTCTTC
CDR3: CASSPGPEQFF